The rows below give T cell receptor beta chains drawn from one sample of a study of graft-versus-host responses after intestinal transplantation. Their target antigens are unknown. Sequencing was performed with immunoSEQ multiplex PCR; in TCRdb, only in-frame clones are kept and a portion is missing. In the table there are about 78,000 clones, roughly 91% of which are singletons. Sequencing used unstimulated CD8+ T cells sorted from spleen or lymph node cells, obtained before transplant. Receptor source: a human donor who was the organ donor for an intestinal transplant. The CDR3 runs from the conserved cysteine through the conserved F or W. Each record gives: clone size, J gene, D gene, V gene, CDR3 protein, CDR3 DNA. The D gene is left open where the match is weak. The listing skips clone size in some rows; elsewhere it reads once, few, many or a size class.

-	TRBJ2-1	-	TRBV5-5	CASSNNPIAVKVINEQFF	TGTGCCAGCAGCAATAATCCGATTGCGGTGAAGGTAATCAATGAGCAGTTCTTC
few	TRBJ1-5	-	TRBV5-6	CASSLFREGPQHF	TGTGCCAGCAGCTTGTTTCGGGAGGGACCCCAGCATTTT
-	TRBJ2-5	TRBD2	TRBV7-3	CASSSSGGRSETQYF	TGTGCCAGCAGCTCTAGCGGGGGGAGATCAGAGACCCAGTACTTC
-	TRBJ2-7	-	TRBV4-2	CASSLVQDGAREQYF	TGTGCCAGCAGCTTGGTACAGGACGGTGCTAGGGAGCAGTACTTC
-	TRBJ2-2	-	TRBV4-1	CASSQVGGGELFF	TGCGCCAGCAGCCAAGTTGGAGGCGGGGAGCTGTTTTTT
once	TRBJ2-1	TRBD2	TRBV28	CASSPLQPGGSYNEQFF	TGTGCCAGCAGTCCCCTCCAACCGGGGGGCTCCTACAATGAGCAGTTCTTC
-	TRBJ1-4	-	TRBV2	CASRLSGANEKLFF	TGTGCCAGCAGGTTGTCCGGAGCTAATGAAAAACTGTTTTTT
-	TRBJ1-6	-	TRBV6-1	CASSDEGEANSPLHF	TGTGCCAGCAGTGATGAGGGAGAGGCCAATTCACCCCTCCACTTT
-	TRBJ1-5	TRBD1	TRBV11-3	CASSTRDRGYQPQHF	TGTGCCAGCAGTACCCGGGACAGGGGATATCAGCCCCAGCATTTT
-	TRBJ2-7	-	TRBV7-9	CASSHAEYEQYF	TGTGCCAGCAGCCATGCGGAGTACGAGCAGTACTTC
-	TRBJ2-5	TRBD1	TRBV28	CASRYRDRGETQYF	TGTGCCAGCAGGTACCGGGACAGGGGTGAGACCCAGTACTTC
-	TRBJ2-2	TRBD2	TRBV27	CASSLLAEAGVHTGELFF	TGTGCCAGCAGTTTATTGGCCGAAGCGGGGGTCCACACCGGGGAGCTGTTTTTT
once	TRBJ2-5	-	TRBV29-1	CSSRGAGEETQYF	TGCAGCTCTCGTGGGGCCGGGGAAGAGACCCAGTACTTC
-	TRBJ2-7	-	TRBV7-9	CASSYNYEQYF	TGTGCCAGCAGCTATAACTACGAGCAGTACTTC
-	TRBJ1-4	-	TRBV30	CAWSPQGRVSEKLFF	TGTGCCTGGAGTCCACAGGGACGGGTCTCTGAAAAACTGTTTTTT
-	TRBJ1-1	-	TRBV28	CASRLGRYSNTEAFF	TGTGCCAGCAGACTGGGGAGATACTCGAACACTGAAGCTTTCTTT
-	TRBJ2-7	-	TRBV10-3	CAISEDLTYEQYF	TGTGCCATCAGTGAAGACTTAACCTACGAGCAGTACTTC
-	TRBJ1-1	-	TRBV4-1	CASSQVLNTEAFF	TGCGCCAGCAGCCAAGTGTTGAACACTGAAGCTTTCTTT
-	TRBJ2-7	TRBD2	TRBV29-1	CSVGPGLAGGIYEQYF	TGCAGCGTTGGACCGGGACTAGCGGGGGGAATCTACGAGCAGTACTTC
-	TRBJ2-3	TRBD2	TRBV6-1	CASGELAGSTDTQYF	TGTGCCAGCGGGGAGCTAGCGGGAAGCACAGATACGCAGTATTTT
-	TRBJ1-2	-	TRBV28	CASSYEGGYGYTF	TGTGCCAGCAGTTACGAGGGAGGCTATGGCTACACCTTC
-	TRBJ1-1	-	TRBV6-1	CASGGGTEAFF	TGTGCCAGCGGAGGGGGCACTGAAGCTTTCTTT
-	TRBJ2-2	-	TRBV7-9	CASRPAQGSSTGELFF	TGTGCCAGCAGGCCCGCTCAGGGATCGAGCACCGGGGAGCTGTTTTTT
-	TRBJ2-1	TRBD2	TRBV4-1	CASSHNPQGLAGASHEQFF	TGCGCCAGCAGCCATAACCCGCAGGGACTAGCGGGGGCCAGCCATGAGCAGTTCTTC
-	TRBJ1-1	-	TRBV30	CAWTRGTEAFF	TGTGCCTGGACCCGAGGCACTGAAGCTTTCTTT